The T cell receptor beta chain described here comes from a study of cytomegalovirus exposure and HLA in healthy donors. Vbeta (60) and Jbeta (13) primers were used in the PCR. Sequenced by immunoSEQ multiplex PCR; TCRdb stores in-frame clones only, minus some. The repertoire holds tens of thousands of clones, approximately 55% seen once, with roughly 6.2% in the top ten. The CDR3 is 11 amino acids. V lost 6 bases to trimming and J lost 7 bases; unmatched junction nucleotides: 3. Germline assignment: CDR1 DFQATT and CDR2 SNEGSKA (reference sequence). Sequencing was done on a sample of PBMCs. This TCR came from a woman between 40 and 55 years old in good health and CMV-seropositive. The V gene is TRBV20-1, the J gene TRBJ2-1, with 7 bases aligning to TRBD1. Here the CDR3 reads CSANRGNEQFF. CDR3 nucleotides: TGCAGTGCCAACAGGGGAAATGAGCAGTTCTTC.